Listed below are T cell receptor beta chains from one sample, sequenced in a study of shared clonotypes between healthy human individuals. Measured with immunoSEQ multiplex PCR; TCRdb has only the in-frame clones, and not every one. The sample shows under 2,000,000 clones, over 85% of them seen only once. The sequencing sample was made of naive CD8+ T cells sorted from blood. The source is a man between 18 and 29 years old in good health. The CDR3 runs from the conserved cysteine through the conserved F or W. The order of the fields is D gene, J gene, clone size, V gene, CDR3 protein, CDR3 DNA. The D gene is left open where the match is weak. A row's size may be missing; if present it is once, few, many or a size class.

d_call: TRBD2; j_call: TRBJ2-1; clone_size: .; v_call: TRBV7-6; cdr3_aa: CASSFRTSGYNEQFF; cdr3_nt: TGTGCCAGCAGCTTTAGGACTAGCGGATACAATGAGCAGTTCTTC
d_call: .; j_call: TRBJ2-2; clone_size: .; v_call: TRBV5-4; cdr3_aa: CASSNHEGVNTGELFF; cdr3_nt: TGTGCCAGCAGCAACCACGAGGGGGTGAACACCGGGGAGCTGTTTTTT
d_call: .; j_call: TRBJ2-1; clone_size: once; v_call: TRBV7-7; cdr3_aa: CASSPSASSYNEQFF; cdr3_nt: TGTGCTAGCAGCCCATCGGCGAGCTCCTACAATGAGCAGTTCTTC
d_call: TRBD1; j_call: TRBJ2-7; clone_size: .; v_call: TRBV19; cdr3_aa: CASTPSGTGVYEQYF; cdr3_nt: TGTGCCAGTACCCCCTCCGGGACAGGGGTTTACGAGCAGTACTTC
d_call: TRBD2; j_call: TRBJ2-1; clone_size: .; v_call: TRBV11-2; cdr3_aa: CASSPGLAYEQFF; cdr3_nt: TGTGCCAGCAGCCCAGGACTAGCCTATGAGCAGTTCTTC
d_call: .; j_call: TRBJ1-2; clone_size: .; v_call: TRBV28; cdr3_aa: CASSPTPYGYTF; cdr3_nt: TGTGCCAGCAGCCCGACACCCTATGGCTACACCTTC
d_call: TRBD1; j_call: TRBJ2-7; clone_size: .; v_call: TRBV2; cdr3_aa: CASSLSGTGPYEQYF; cdr3_nt: TGTGCCAGCAGTCTTTCCGGGACAGGACCCTACGAGCAGTACTTC
d_call: TRBD1; j_call: TRBJ1-5; clone_size: .; v_call: TRBV6-4; cdr3_aa: CASSGFRQGSNRPQHF; cdr3_nt: TGTGCCAGCAGTGGATTTCGACAGGGGAGCAATCGGCCCCAGCATTTT
d_call: .; j_call: TRBJ2-5; clone_size: .; v_call: TRBV27; cdr3_aa: CASKKGEETQYF; cdr3_nt: TGTGCCAGCAAAAAGGGGGAGGAGACCCAGTACTTC
d_call: .; j_call: TRBJ2-5; clone_size: .; v_call: TRBV19; cdr3_aa: CASSSVGSSQETQYF; cdr3_nt: TGTGCCAGTAGTAGTGTTGGTAGCTCCCAAGAGACCCAGTACTTC
d_call: .; j_call: TRBJ2-3; clone_size: .; v_call: TRBV7-8; cdr3_aa: CASSWLSGTKSDTQYF; cdr3_nt: TGTGCCAGCAGCTGGCTTAGCGGAACTAAGTCAGATACGCAGTATTTT
d_call: .; j_call: TRBJ1-4; clone_size: .; v_call: TRBV19; cdr3_aa: CASSIVSGDEKLFF; cdr3_nt: TGTGCCAGTAGTATAGTCTCGGGAGATGAAAAACTGTTTTTT
d_call: .; j_call: TRBJ2-7; clone_size: .; v_call: TRBV28; cdr3_aa: CASSQTGSSYEQYF; cdr3_nt: TGTGCCAGCAGCCAAACGGGGAGCTCCTACGAGCAGTACTTC
d_call: .; j_call: TRBJ1-2; clone_size: .; v_call: TRBV7-3; cdr3_aa: CASSLTDLLGATF; cdr3_nt: TGTGCCAGCAGCTTAACCGACCTGCTGGGGGCCACCTTC
d_call: TRBD2; j_call: TRBJ2-4; clone_size: .; v_call: TRBV4-3; cdr3_aa: CASSHGLAGNKNIQYF; cdr3_nt: TGCGCCAGCAGCCATGGACTAGCGGGGAACAAAAACATTCAGTACTTC
d_call: .; j_call: TRBJ1-1; clone_size: .; v_call: TRBV30; cdr3_aa: CAWSVRVGSMNTEAFF; cdr3_nt: TGTGCCTGGAGTGTACGTGTCGGGTCCATGAACACTGAAGCTTTCTTT
d_call: TRBD2; j_call: TRBJ2-1; clone_size: .; v_call: TRBV5-1; cdr3_aa: CASSFIAGGLVNEQFF; cdr3_nt: TGCGCCAGCAGCTTTATAGCGGGAGGTTTGGTAAATGAGCAGTTCTTC
d_call: .; j_call: TRBJ2-2; clone_size: .; v_call: TRBV12-5; cdr3_aa: CASGFREELGELFF; cdr3_nt: TGTGCTAGTGGTTTTCGCGAGGAGTTAGGGGAGCTGTTTTTT
d_call: .; j_call: TRBJ1-2; clone_size: .; v_call: TRBV4-1; cdr3_aa: CASSQEGGGYGYTF; cdr3_nt: TGCGCCAGCAGCCAAGAGGGGGGTGGCTATGGCTACACCTTC
d_call: .; j_call: TRBJ2-2; clone_size: .; v_call: TRBV13; cdr3_aa: CASSSNTGASNTGELFF; cdr3_nt: TGTGCCAGCAGCTCAAATACTGGGGCCTCGAACACCGGGGAGCTGTTTTTT
d_call: .; j_call: TRBJ2-7; clone_size: .; v_call: TRBV7-6; cdr3_aa: CASSLGASSYEQYF; cdr3_nt: TGTGCCAGCAGCTTAGGGGCCAGCTCCTACGAGCAGTACTTC
d_call: TRBD2; j_call: TRBJ2-1; clone_size: .; v_call: TRBV5-1; cdr3_aa: CASSYPTSVGNEQFF; cdr3_nt: TGCGCCAGCAGCTATCCAACTAGCGTCGGGAATGAGCAGTTCTTC
d_call: TRBD1; j_call: TRBJ2-5; clone_size: .; v_call: TRBV9; cdr3_aa: CASSVEGQGEAQYF; cdr3_nt: TGTGCCAGCAGCGTAGAGGGACAGGGAGAGGCCCAGTACTTC
d_call: .; j_call: TRBJ1-2; clone_size: .; v_call: TRBV20-1; cdr3_aa: CSAELEGYTF; cdr3_nt: TGCAGTGCGGAACTGGAGGGCTACACCTTC
d_call: TRBD2; j_call: TRBJ2-3; clone_size: once; v_call: TRBV28; cdr3_aa: CASIRRGGARTDTQYF; cdr3_nt: TGTGCCAGCATCCGCCGCGGGGGGGCGAGAACAGATACGCAGTATTTT
d_call: TRBD2; j_call: TRBJ2-2; clone_size: .; v_call: TRBV6-1; cdr3_aa: CASSEARLAVNTGELFF; cdr3_nt: TGTGCCAGCAGTGAGGCGCGACTAGCCGTAAACACCGGGGAGCTGTTTTTT
d_call: .; j_call: TRBJ1-5; clone_size: .; v_call: TRBV28; cdr3_aa: CASSSPGRDQTGDQPQHF; cdr3_nt: TGTGCCAGCAGCTCACCCGGGCGGGACCAAACTGGCGATCAGCCCCAGCATTTT
d_call: .; j_call: TRBJ2-2; clone_size: .; v_call: TRBV4-3; cdr3_aa: CASSQGPSGATTGELFF; cdr3_nt: TGCGCCAGCAGCCAGGGGCCGTCGGGGGCGACCACCGGGGAGCTGTTTTTT
d_call: .; j_call: TRBJ2-7; clone_size: .; v_call: TRBV7-7; cdr3_aa: CAGERDRSYEQYF; cdr3_nt: TGTGCCGGGGAACGGGACCGTTCCTACGAGCAGTACTTC
d_call: TRBD1; j_call: TRBJ2-7; clone_size: .; v_call: TRBV10-3; cdr3_aa: CAISLTGGQYEQYF; cdr3_nt: TGTGCCATCAGTCTAACAGGGGGCCAATACGAGCAGTACTTC
d_call: TRBD2; j_call: TRBJ2-2; clone_size: .; v_call: TRBV6-5; cdr3_aa: CASRLLAEGHGELFF; cdr3_nt: TGTGCCAGCAGACTACTAGCGGAGGGGCACGGGGAGCTGTTTTTT
d_call: TRBD1; j_call: TRBJ2-7; clone_size: .; v_call: TRBV27; cdr3_aa: CASSRGPSTLYEQYF; cdr3_nt: TGTGCCAGCAGTAGGGGGCCCTCGACCCTCTACGAGCAGTACTTC
d_call: .; j_call: TRBJ2-3; clone_size: .; v_call: TRBV5-1; cdr3_aa: CASGHRDGTDTQYF; cdr3_nt: TGCGCCAGCGGACACCGGGACGGTACAGATACGCAGTATTTT
d_call: .; j_call: TRBJ1-5; clone_size: .; v_call: TRBV10-2; cdr3_aa: CASSESIYQPQHF; cdr3_nt: TGCGCCAGCAGTGAGTCGATATACCAGCCCCAGCATTTT
d_call: TRBD1; j_call: TRBJ2-7; clone_size: .; v_call: TRBV27; cdr3_aa: CASSPQGGYEQYF; cdr3_nt: TGTGCCAGCAGCCCACAGGGGGGCTACGAGCAGTACTTC
d_call: .; j_call: TRBJ1-6; clone_size: .; v_call: TRBV28; cdr3_aa: CATLGPSSYNSPLHF; cdr3_nt: TGTGCCACCCTGGGACCGAGCTCCTATAATTCACCCCTCCACTTT
d_call: .; j_call: TRBJ1-4; clone_size: .; v_call: TRBV28; cdr3_aa: CASSLFPGQKLTNEKLFF; cdr3_nt: TGTGCCAGCAGTTTATTTCCTGGGCAGAAGCTTACTAATGAAAAACTGTTTTTT
d_call: .; j_call: TRBJ1-1; clone_size: .; v_call: TRBV11-3; cdr3_aa: CASSSLPSLGAADLGTEAFF; cdr3_nt: TGTGCCAGCAGCTCGCTCCCCTCTCTGGGGGCTGCGGATTTGGGCACTGAAGCTTTCTTT
d_call: .; j_call: TRBJ2-7; clone_size: .; v_call: TRBV7-9; cdr3_aa: CASSTWGSYEQYF; cdr3_nt: TGTGCCAGCAGCACCTGGGGCTCCTACGAGCAGTACTTC
d_call: TRBD2; j_call: TRBJ2-7; clone_size: .; v_call: TRBV28; cdr3_aa: CASSLLAGVTYEQYF; cdr3_nt: TGTGCCAGCAGCTTACTCGCGGGAGTAACCTACGAGCAGTACTTC
d_call: .; j_call: TRBJ1-2; clone_size: .; v_call: TRBV19; cdr3_aa: CASSIIGLNYGYTF; cdr3_nt: TGTGCCAGTAGTATTATAGGCCTTAACTATGGCTACACCTTC
d_call: .; j_call: TRBJ2-2; clone_size: .; v_call: TRBV30; cdr3_aa: CAWTRENTGELFF; cdr3_nt: TGTGCCTGGACGCGGGAGAACACCGGGGAGCTGTTTTTT
d_call: TRBD1; j_call: TRBJ1-1; clone_size: .; v_call: TRBV5-6; cdr3_aa: CASSLGGTENTEAFF; cdr3_nt: TGTGCCAGCAGCTTGGGAGGGACAGAGAACACTGAAGCTTTCTTT
d_call: .; j_call: TRBJ2-5; clone_size: .; v_call: TRBV7-6; cdr3_aa: CASSLVLAGETQYF; cdr3_nt: TGTGCCAGCAGCTTAGTTCTAGCTGGGGAGACCCAGTACTTC
d_call: .; j_call: TRBJ2-7; clone_size: .; v_call: TRBV5-8; cdr3_aa: CASTPGGGPYEQYF; cdr3_nt: TGTGCCAGCACCCCAGGGGGAGGGCCCTACGAGCAGTACTTC
d_call: .; j_call: TRBJ2-1; clone_size: .; v_call: TRBV30; cdr3_aa: CAWIEGSSSYNEQFF; cdr3_nt: TGTGCCTGGATAGAAGGGTCAAGCTCCTACAATGAGCAGTTCTTC
d_call: .; j_call: TRBJ2-7; clone_size: .; v_call: TRBV28; cdr3_aa: CASSLLPPGYEQYF; cdr3_nt: TGTGCCAGCAGTTTACTCCCCCCCGGCTACGAGCAGTACTTC
d_call: TRBD2; j_call: TRBJ2-1; clone_size: once; v_call: TRBV7-9; cdr3_aa: CASSPTPGTSPDNEQFF; cdr3_nt: TGTGCCAGCAGCCCCACCCCCGGGACTAGCCCCGACAATGAGCAGTTCTTC
d_call: .; j_call: TRBJ2-1; clone_size: .; v_call: TRBV7-9; cdr3_aa: CASSWRLGNEQFF; cdr3_nt: TGTGCCAGCAGCTGGAGACTAGGCAATGAGCAGTTCTTC
d_call: .; j_call: TRBJ2-7; clone_size: .; v_call: TRBV28; cdr3_aa: CASSPPGKEDEQYF; cdr3_nt: TGTGCCAGCAGCCCTCCAGGGAAAGAGGACGAGCAGTACTTC
d_call: .; j_call: TRBJ2-6; clone_size: .; v_call: TRBV18; cdr3_aa: CASSPPDSTGANVLTF; cdr3_nt: TGTGCCAGCTCACCACCAGACTCCACTGGGGCCAACGTCCTGACTTTC
d_call: TRBD1; j_call: TRBJ1-5; clone_size: .; v_call: TRBV7-2; cdr3_aa: CASSLYGTENQPQHF; cdr3_nt: TGTGCCAGCAGCTTATACGGGACAGAAAATCAGCCCCAGCATTTT
d_call: .; j_call: TRBJ2-5; clone_size: .; v_call: TRBV2; cdr3_aa: CASTEGERTQYF; cdr3_nt: TGTGCCAGCACGGAGGGAGAGAGGACCCAGTACTTC
d_call: .; j_call: TRBJ2-7; clone_size: .; v_call: TRBV29-1; cdr3_aa: CSVQDRTYEQYF; cdr3_nt: TGCAGCGTCCAGGACAGAACCTACGAGCAGTACTTC
d_call: .; j_call: TRBJ1-2; clone_size: .; v_call: TRBV4-1; cdr3_aa: CASSQDPGVSYGYTF; cdr3_nt: TGCGCCAGCAGCCAAGACCCGGGTGTAAGCTATGGCTACACCTTC
d_call: TRBD1; j_call: TRBJ1-1; clone_size: .; v_call: TRBV10-2; cdr3_aa: CASSESGQDTEAFF; cdr3_nt: TGCGCCAGCAGTGAGTCCGGACAGGACACTGAAGCTTTCTTT
d_call: .; j_call: TRBJ2-7; clone_size: .; v_call: TRBV10-2; cdr3_aa: CASSESPDHYEQYF; cdr3_nt: TGCGCCAGCAGTGAGTCGCCAGATCATTACGAGCAGTACTTC